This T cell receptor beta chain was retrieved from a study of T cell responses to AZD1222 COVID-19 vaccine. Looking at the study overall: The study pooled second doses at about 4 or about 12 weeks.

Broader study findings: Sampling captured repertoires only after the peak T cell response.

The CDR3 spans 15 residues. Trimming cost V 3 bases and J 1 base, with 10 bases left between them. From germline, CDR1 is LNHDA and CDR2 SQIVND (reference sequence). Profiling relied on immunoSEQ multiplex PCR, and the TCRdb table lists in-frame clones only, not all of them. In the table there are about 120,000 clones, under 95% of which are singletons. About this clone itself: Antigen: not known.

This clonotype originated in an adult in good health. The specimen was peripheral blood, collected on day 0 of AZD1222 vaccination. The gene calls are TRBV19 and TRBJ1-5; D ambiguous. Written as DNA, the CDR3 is TGTGCCAGTAGTATGTCGGGAGGGAGCAATCAGCCCCAGCATTTT. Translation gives CASSMSGGSNQPQHF. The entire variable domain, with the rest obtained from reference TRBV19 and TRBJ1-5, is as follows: DGGITQSPKYLFRKEGQNVTLSCEQNLNHDAMYWYRQDPGQGLRLIYYSQIVNDFQKGDIAEGYSVSREKKESFPLTVTSAQKNPTAFYLCASSMSGGSNQPQHFGDGTRLSIL.